This entry lists 5 T cell receptor beta chains sequenced from one sample in a study of OX40 agonist ivuxolimab in advanced cancers. Here immunoSEQ multiplex PCR was the method, and the copy in TCRdb shows in-frame clones only, minus some. The sample lists about 100,000 clones, 85% to 95% seen once, with 0.5% to 0.65% in the top ten. Here the sequenced sample was CD4+ or CD8+ T cells sorted from blood, taken in a trial of the OX40 agonist ivuxolimab. All receptors derive from an adult with an advanced solid tumor such as melanoma, head and neck, liver or kidney cancer.

The chain is built from TRBV10-3 and TRBJ2-2; D ambiguous. Germline-derived CDR1 and CDR2 are ENHRY and SYGVKD. The V end lost 5 bases, the J end lost 6 bases, and 10 bases lay between the germline ends. The CDR3 is 13 amino acids. DNA for the CDR3: TGTGCCATCAGTAGGGAATTGGCCGGGGAGCTGTTTTTT. The encoded protein is CAISRELAGELFF.

This chain links TRBV11-2 with TRBJ1-1; D not certain. The germline V gene encodes CDR1 SGHAT and CDR2 FQNNGV. The CDR3 extends over 13 amino acids. The V end was cut by 2 bases, the J end by 4 bases, with 8 bases between. CDR3 sequence: CASSLSWSTEAFF. The CDR3 DNA sequence: TGTGCCAGCAGCTTATCATGGAGCACTGAAGCTTTCTTT.

The chain joins TRBV2 to TRBJ2-2, with 7 bases identical to TRBD1. The J segment lost 0 bases and the V segment lost 4 bases, leaving 2 bases of the junction unmatched. Looked up from germline, CDR1 is SNHLY and CDR2 is FYNNEI. The CDR3 sequence is 15 residues long. CDR3: CASSGTGANTGELFF. CDR3 nucleotide sequence: TGTGCCAGCAGTGGTACAGGGGCGAACACCGGGGAGCTGTTTTTT.

This clone has only one observation. This sequence joins TRBV11-3 and TRBJ2-7; D is possibly TRBD2 (7 bases). Trimming pared 3 bases from V and 5 bases from J, leaving 17 bases between. The V gene's germline CDR1 is SGHNT and CDR2 YENEEA. CDR3 length: 15 amino acids. The CDR3 DNA reads as TGTGCCAGCAGCTTGGCCCGGGGGGCTGGGGACGAGCAGTACTTC. Protein: CASSLARGAGDEQYF.

The chain has TRBV16 and TRBJ2-5; 9 nucleotides line up with TRBD1. CDR3 length: 16 residues. After removal of 1 base from V and 7 bases from J, the junction contained 10 bases not matched to a gene. The germline V gene encodes CDR1 KGHSY and CDR2 FQNENV. CDR3 amino acids: CASSQWTGQGMWTQYF. DNA for the CDR3: TGTGCCAGCAGCCAATGGACGGGACAGGGAATGTGGACCCAGTACTTC.